These T cell receptor beta chains were read from a single sample in a study of molecular identifiers for immune sequencing clone quantification. TCRdb used MiXCR to reprocess the PCR reads, holding one entry per CDR3 protein. Of 250,000 to 350,000 distinct CDR3 sequences in the sample, around 21% were seen once. Sequencing used naive CD8+ T cells from blood, with Jurkat cell RNA spiked in. The receptor source for this set is a human donor in good health. Some libraries in this study had Jurkat cell RNA spiked in. CDR3s include the opening cysteine and the closing phenylalanine or tryptophan. A D gene is named only where the DNA matches it firmly. Some rows have no size entry. The others give once, few or many, or a class for an expanded clone.

.	TRBV19	many	TRBJ1-5	TGTGCCAGTAGTATCTCGGTGAATCAGCCCCAGCATTTT	CASSISVNQPQHF
.	TRBV13	many	TRBJ2-7	TGTGCCAGCAGCCAACGGGGCGGGATGGGTAACTACGAGCAGTACTTC	CASSQRGGMGNYEQYF
.	TRBV7-6	many	TRBJ2-7	TGTGCCAGCAGCTTAGGTGAACTGACTCGGAACGAGCAGTACTTC	CASSLGELTRNEQYF
TRBD1	TRBV27	.	TRBJ2-7	TGTGCCAGCAGCTACAGGGGGGCCACCTACGAGCAGTACTTC	CASSYRGATYEQYF
.	TRBV27	many	TRBJ2-7	TGTGCCAGCAGTTTGATACCGGGCCCCCGAGAGCAGTACTTC	CASSLIPGPREQYF
.	TRBV19	.	TRBJ2-2	TGTGCCAGTAGTATTCTGGGCAGGGTCGACACCGGGGAGCTGTTTTTT	CASSILGRVDTGELFF
.	TRBV6-5	many	TRBJ1-2	TGTGCCAGCAGCCCCGACAGACGTATGGACGGCTACACCTTC	CASSPDRRMDGYTF
.	TRBV20-1	many	TRBJ1-5	TGCAGTGCTAGCATTCAGGGGTTTAACAATCAGCCCCAGCATTTT	CSASIQGFNNQPQHF
.	TRBV7-9	few	TRBJ2-4	TGTGCCAGCAGCTTAATTATGGGATCGAACCGGGTCATTCAGTACTTC	CASSLIMGSNRVIQYF
.	TRBV23-1	many	TRBJ2-1	TGCGCCAGCAGACCGGGACCTACAATCTCCTACAATGAGCAGTTCTTC	CASRPGPTISYNEQFF
.	TRBV28	.	TRBJ1-5	TGTGCCACCTACGGCGGACTGAGCAATCAGCCCCAGCATTTT	CATYGGLSNQPQHF
TRBD2	TRBV13	many	TRBJ2-2	TGTGCCAGCAGCCTGACTAGCGGGAGAACCGCCGGGGAGCTGTTTTTT	CASSLTSGRTAGELFF
TRBD1	TRBV5-4	few	TRBJ1-3	TGTGCCAGCAGCTTGGATGGGACAGGGGTTTCTGGAAACACCATATATTTT	CASSLDGTGVSGNTIYF
.	TRBV4-1	many	TRBJ2-2	TGCGCCAGCAGCCAAGAAAAGGATGGCGGGGAGCTGTTTTTT	CASSQEKDGGELFF